This TCR beta chain comes out of a study of long-term antiretroviral therapy in people with HIV. About the research overall: The oldest samples precede the 2015 immediate-ART recommendation by about a decade.

Inclusion required at least two post-ART and at least one pre-ART PBMC samples. The United States was where all participants with HIV were treated. Every sample had roughly 1-11 million cryopreserved PBMC in it before DNA extraction. Survey-level immunoSEQ v3.0 assays were run. Produced via immunoSEQ multiplex PCR; TCRdb's table is partial and in-frame only. The sample carries tens of thousands of clones, roughly four fifths recorded once. The CDR3 runs 14 residues. Trimming took off 5 bases at V and 1 base at J, with 12 bases between the two ends. Looked up from germline, CDR1 is SGHRS and CDR2 is YFSETQ.

The clonotype comes from a man younger than 30 with HIV. The source was unsorted PBMCs, collected 1 year after starting antiretroviral therapy. The gene calls are TRBV5-1 and TRBJ1-1; D may be TRBD1 (5 bases). In DNA, the CDR3 is TGCGCCAGCAGTAAAGACAGCCCGAACACTGAAGCTTTCTTT. Translated: CASSKDSPNTEAFF.